Listed below are T cell receptor beta chains from one sample, sequenced in a study of blood T cell repertoires in COVID-19. Data came from immunoSEQ multiplex PCR; TCRdb stores just in-frame clones and leaves some out. The data hold 300,000 to 350,000 clones, with roughly 90% observed a single time. Sequenced material: peripheral blood. Source of these receptors: a woman under 40 with COVID-19, enrolled during active disease. CDR3s include the opening cysteine and the closing phenylalanine or tryptophan. D genes are given only for firm matches. Some rows mark clone size as missing; the rest say once, few, many or name a class of expanded clone.

V,J,length,D,size,CDR3,DNA
TRBV5-8,TRBJ1-2,14,TRBD1,many,CASSVQQGPYGYTF,TGTGCCAGCAGCGTCCAACAGGGGCCCTATGGCTACACCTTC
TRBV11-2,TRBJ1-1,10,.,.,CASSEVSVFF,TGTGCCAGCAGTGAGGTGTCGGTTTTCTTT
TRBV28,TRBJ2-5,18,TRBD1,.,CASSPGGQGASAQETQYF,TGTGCCAGCAGCCCAGGGGGACAGGGGGCTTCCGCACAAGAGACCCAGTACTTC
TRBV7-6,TRBJ1-2,15,TRBD1,.,CASSFRDSQQDGYTF,TGTGCCAGCAGCTTCCGGGACAGCCAACAGGATGGCTACACCTTC
TRBV3-1/TRBV3-2,TRBJ2-5,16,.,.,CASSQEKYGIGETQYF,TGTGCCAGCAGCCAAGAGAAATACGGGATAGGAGAGACCCAGTACTTC
TRBV5-1,TRBJ1-6,13,.,few,CASSGGGNSPLHF,TGCGCCAGCAGCGGGGGAGGTAATTCACCCCTCCACTTT
TRBV10-3,TRBJ1-2,14,.,.,CATKEGASNYGYTF,TGTGCCACCAAGGAAGGGGCCTCCAACTATGGCTACACCTTC
TRBV7-2,TRBJ2-1,16,.,.,CASSLIGDSTMDEQFF,TGTGCCAGCAGCTTAATTGGAGACAGTACGATGGATGAGCAGTTCTTC
TRBV25-1,TRBJ2-7,15,TRBD2,.,CASSPSGRGSSEQYF,TGTGCCAGCAGTCCCTCGGGGAGGGGTTCGTCCGAGCAGTACTTC
TRBV7-2,TRBJ2-7,16,TRBD2,.,CASSLGRLAGGYEQYF,TGTGCCAGCAGCTTAGGAAGACTAGCGGGAGGGTACGAGCAGTACTTC
TRBV18,TRBJ1-1,18,TRBD1,.,CASSPQTPRQGRGTEAFF,TGTGCCAGCTCACCACAAACCCCCCGACAGGGTCGGGGCACTGAAGCTTTCTTT
TRBV7-2,TRBJ2-7,17,.,.,CASSLGWAAAGSYEQYF,TGTGCCAGCAGCTTAGGGTGGGCTGCAGCAGGCTCCTACGAGCAGTACTTC
TRBV5-1,TRBJ2-7,13,TRBD1,.,CASRRTGSYEQYF,TGCGCCAGCAGGAGGACAGGTTCCTACGAGCAGTACTTC
TRBV7-3,TRBJ1-3,11,.,once,CASRSGNTIYF,TGTGCCAGCCGCTCTGGAAACACCATATATTTT
TRBV29-1,TRBJ1-1,13,.,.,CSVTGKGNTEAFF,TGCAGCGTTACAGGGAAGGGGAACACTGAAGCTTTCTTT
TRBV11-2,TRBJ1-5,14,TRBD1,.,CASSPRTGAQPQHF,TGTGCCAGCAGCCCCAGGACAGGGGCTCAGCCCCAGCATTTT
TRBV7-8,TRBJ1-5,17,.,.,CASSLARGDYSNQPQHF,TGTGCCAGCAGCTTAGCGCGGGGAGATTATAGCAATCAGCCCCAGCATTTT
TRBV15,TRBJ2-5,13,.,.,CATSTDSQETQYF,TGTGCCACCAGCACTGACTCGCAAGAGACCCAGTACTTC
TRBV7-9,TRBJ2-1,17,.,.,CASSLAVSSGSLNEQFF,TGTGCCAGCAGCTTAGCGGTATCATCCGGGAGTCTAAATGAGCAGTTCTTC
TRBV5-1,TRBJ2-2,17,TRBD1,.,CASSLRSGQEGTGELFF,TGCGCCAGCAGCTTGAGGTCGGGACAGGAGGGCACCGGGGAGCTGTTTTTT
TRBV7-2,TRBJ1-2,14,.,.,CASSQRQTNYGYTF,TGTGCCAGCAGCCAAAGACAGACTAACTATGGCTACACCTTC
TRBV30,TRBJ1-5,13,TRBD1,few,CACSLDRGQPQHF,TGTGCCTGTTCCTTGGACAGGGGTCAGCCCCAGCATTTT
TRBV4-1,TRBJ1-5,17,TRBD1,.,CASSPPGTGGHNQPQHF,TGCGCCAGCAGCCCTCCCGGGACAGGGGGTCACAATCAGCCCCAGCATTTT
TRBV6-4,TRBJ2-3,12,.,.,CASSDPFGTQYF,TGTGCCAGCAGTGACCCCTTCGGTACGCAGTATTTT
TRBV7-9,TRBJ2-6,15,.,once,CASSLVRSGANVLTF,TGTGCCAGCAGCTTAGTCCGCTCTGGGGCCAACGTCCTGACTTTC
TRBV7-2,TRBJ1-6,16,.,.,CASSLEGSSYNSPLHF,TGTGCCAGCAGCTTGGAGGGGAGCTCCTATAATTCACCCCTCCACTTT